A single TCR beta chain is shown here with its context. Antigen specificity is unknown. TCRdb's table, derived via immunoSEQ multiplex PCR, lists solely in-frame clones and lacks some. The table shows 70,000 to 85,000 clones, with approximately 95% occurring only once. The entry originates in a study of OX40 agonist ivuxolimab in advanced cancers. Overall study context: At around 81% male, the cohort had a mean age of around 56 years, ranging from about 23 to 79. Study-wide points: By week 6 at 0.1 to 3.0 mg/kg, blood CD4+ and CD8+ T cells had expanded clonally.

Autoimmune disease history or systemic immunosuppression disqualified patients. Cycle 7 day 1, cycle 4 day 1, and baseline were the timepoints at which blood was sampled. The CDR3 length is 16 residues. Germline V gives CDR1 LGHNA, CDR2 YSLEER. With 4 bases removed from V and 4 bases from J, the gap between germline ends came to 19 bases. The sample consisted of CD4+ or CD8+ T cells sorted from blood, taken in a trial of the OX40 agonist ivuxolimab. This rearrangement joins TRBV4-3 to TRBJ1-1; D is ambiguous. The TCR comes from an adult with an advanced solid tumor such as melanoma, head and neck, liver or kidney cancer. The CDR3 sequence is CASSLMHRRTGTEAFF. CDR3 DNA: TGCGCCAGCAGCCTGATGCACAGACGAACGGGCACTGAAGCTTTCTTT.